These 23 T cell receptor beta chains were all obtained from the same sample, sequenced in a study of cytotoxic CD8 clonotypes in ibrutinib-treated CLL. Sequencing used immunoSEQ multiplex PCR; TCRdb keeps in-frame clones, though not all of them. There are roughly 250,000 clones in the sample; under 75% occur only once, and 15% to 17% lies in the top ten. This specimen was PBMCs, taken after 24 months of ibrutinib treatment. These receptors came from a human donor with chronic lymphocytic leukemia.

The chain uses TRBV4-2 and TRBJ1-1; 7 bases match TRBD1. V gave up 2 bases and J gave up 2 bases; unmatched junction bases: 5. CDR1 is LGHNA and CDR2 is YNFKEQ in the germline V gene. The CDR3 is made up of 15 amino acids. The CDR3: CASSQSTGVNTEAFF. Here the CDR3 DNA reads TGTGCCAGCAGCCAATCCACAGGGGTTAACACTGAAGCTTTCTTT.

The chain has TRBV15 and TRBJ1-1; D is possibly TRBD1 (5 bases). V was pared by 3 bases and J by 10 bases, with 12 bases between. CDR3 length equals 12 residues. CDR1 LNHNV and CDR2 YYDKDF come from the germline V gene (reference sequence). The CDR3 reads CATSSRDSGAFF. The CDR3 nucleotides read TGTGCCACCAGCAGTCGGGACTCGGGAGCTTTCTTT.

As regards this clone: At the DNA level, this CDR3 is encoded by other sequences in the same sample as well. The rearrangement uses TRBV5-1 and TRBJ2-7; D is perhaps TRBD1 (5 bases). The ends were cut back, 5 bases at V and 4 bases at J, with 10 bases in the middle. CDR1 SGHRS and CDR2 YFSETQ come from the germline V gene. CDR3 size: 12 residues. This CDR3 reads CASRLDSYEQYF. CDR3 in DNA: TGCGCCAGCAGGCTAGACAGTTACGAGCAGTACTTC. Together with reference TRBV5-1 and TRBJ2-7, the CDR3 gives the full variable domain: KAGVTQTPRYLIKTRGQQVTLSCSPISGHRSVSWYQQTPGQGLQFLFEYFSETQRNKGNFPGRFSGRQFSNSRSEMNVSTLELGDSALYLCASRLDSYEQYFGPGTRLTVT.

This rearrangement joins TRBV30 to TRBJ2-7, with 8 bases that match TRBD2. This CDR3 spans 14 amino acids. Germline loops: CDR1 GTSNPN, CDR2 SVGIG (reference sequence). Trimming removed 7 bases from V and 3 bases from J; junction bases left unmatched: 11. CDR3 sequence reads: CASLTRGGIYEQYF. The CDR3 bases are TGTGCCTCGCTGACTCGGGGGGGAATCTACGAGCAGTACTTC.

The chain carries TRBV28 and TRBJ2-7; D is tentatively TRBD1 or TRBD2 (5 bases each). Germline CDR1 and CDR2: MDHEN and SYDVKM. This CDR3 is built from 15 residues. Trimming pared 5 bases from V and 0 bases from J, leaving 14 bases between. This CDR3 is CASSEGLARSYEQYF. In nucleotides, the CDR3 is TGTGCCAGCAGTGAGGGGCTAGCTCGCTCCTACGAGCAGTACTTC. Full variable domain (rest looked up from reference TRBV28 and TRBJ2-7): DVKVTQSSRYLVKRTGEKVFLECVQDMDHENMFWYRQDPGLGLRLIYFSYDVKMKEKGDIPEGYSVSREKKERFSLILESASTNQTSMYLCASSEGLARSYEQYFGPGTRLTVT.

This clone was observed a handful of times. CDR3 sequence: CASSYGGRADTQYF. As DNA, the CDR3 is TGTGCCAGCAGTTACGGCGGGAGGGCAGATACGCAGTATTTT. The chain is built from TRBV6-5 and TRBJ2-3, with 9 bases matching TRBD2. The CDR3 totals 14 residues. V lost 2 bases and J lost 4; bases outside the gene matches: 1. CDR1 and CDR2 from the germline V gene are MNHEY and SVGAGI.

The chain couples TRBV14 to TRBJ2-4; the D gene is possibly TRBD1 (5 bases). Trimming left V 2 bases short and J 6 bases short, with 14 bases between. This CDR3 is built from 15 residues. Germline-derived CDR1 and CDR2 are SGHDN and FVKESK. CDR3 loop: CASSQSSGSRNIQYF. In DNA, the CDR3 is TGTGCCAGCAGCCAATCTTCAGGGTCCAGAAACATTCAGTACTTC.

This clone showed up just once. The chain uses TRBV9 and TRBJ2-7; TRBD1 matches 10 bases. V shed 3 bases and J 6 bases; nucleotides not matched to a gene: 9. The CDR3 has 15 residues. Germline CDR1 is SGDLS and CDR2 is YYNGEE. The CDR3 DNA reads TGTGCCAGCAGCGGCGACGGGACAGGGGCCTCCGAGCAGTACTTC. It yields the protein CASSGDGTGASEQYF.

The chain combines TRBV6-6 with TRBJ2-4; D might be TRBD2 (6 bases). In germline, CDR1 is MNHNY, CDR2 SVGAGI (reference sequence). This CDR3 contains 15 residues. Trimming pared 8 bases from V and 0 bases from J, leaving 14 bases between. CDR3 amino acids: CASLTGSLAKNIQYF. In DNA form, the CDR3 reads TGTGCCAGCCTGACCGGGAGTCTAGCCAAAAACATTCAGTACTTC.

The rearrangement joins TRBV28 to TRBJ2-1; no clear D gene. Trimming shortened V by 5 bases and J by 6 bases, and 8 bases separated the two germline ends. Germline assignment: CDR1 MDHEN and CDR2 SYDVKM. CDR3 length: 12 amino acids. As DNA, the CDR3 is TGTGCCAGCAGTGTGAGTTCCAATGAGCAGTTCTTC. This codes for CASSVSSNEQFF.

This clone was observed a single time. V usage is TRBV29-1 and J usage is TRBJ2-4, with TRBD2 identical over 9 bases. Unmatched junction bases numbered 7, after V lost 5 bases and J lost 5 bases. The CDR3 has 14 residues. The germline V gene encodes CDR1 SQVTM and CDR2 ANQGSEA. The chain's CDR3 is CSVRGRLAENIQYF. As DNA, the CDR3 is TGCAGCGTTCGGGGGAGACTAGCGGAAAACATTCAGTACTTC.

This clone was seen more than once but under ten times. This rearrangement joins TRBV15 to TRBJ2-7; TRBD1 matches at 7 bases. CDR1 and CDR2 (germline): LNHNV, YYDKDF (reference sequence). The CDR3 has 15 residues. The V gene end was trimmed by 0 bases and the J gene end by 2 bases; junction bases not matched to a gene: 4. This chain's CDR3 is CATSRDEGATYEQYF. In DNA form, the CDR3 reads TGTGCCACCAGCAGAGATGAGGGGGCCACCTACGAGCAGTACTTC.

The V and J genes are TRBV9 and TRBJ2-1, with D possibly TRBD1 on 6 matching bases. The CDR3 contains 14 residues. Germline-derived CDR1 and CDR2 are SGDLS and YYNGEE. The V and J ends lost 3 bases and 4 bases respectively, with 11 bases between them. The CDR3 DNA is TGTGCCAGCAGCGCCGACGGACAGTACAATGAGCAGTTCTTC. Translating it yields CASSADGQYNEQFF.

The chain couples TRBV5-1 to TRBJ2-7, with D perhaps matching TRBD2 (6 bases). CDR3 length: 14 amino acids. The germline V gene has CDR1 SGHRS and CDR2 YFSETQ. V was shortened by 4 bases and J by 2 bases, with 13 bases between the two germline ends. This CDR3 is CASSGGIGPYEQYF. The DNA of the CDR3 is TGCGCCAGCAGCGGGGGGATTGGCCCCTACGAGCAGTACTTC.

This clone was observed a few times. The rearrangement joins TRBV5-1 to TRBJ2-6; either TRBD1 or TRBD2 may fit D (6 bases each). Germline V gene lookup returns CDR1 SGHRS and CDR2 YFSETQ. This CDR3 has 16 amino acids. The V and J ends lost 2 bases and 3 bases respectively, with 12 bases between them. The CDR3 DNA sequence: TGCGCCAGCAGCTTCGGGGGCGCAGGTGGGGCCAACGTCCTGACTTTC. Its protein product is CASSFGGAGGANVLTF.

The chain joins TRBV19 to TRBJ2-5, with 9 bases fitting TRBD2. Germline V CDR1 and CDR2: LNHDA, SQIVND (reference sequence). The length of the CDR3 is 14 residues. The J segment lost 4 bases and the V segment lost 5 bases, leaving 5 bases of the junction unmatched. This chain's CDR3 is CASSAREGAETQYF. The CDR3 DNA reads TGTGCCAGTAGTGCGCGGGAGGGGGCAGAGACCCAGTACTTC. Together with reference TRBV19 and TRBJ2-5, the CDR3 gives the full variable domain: DGGITQSPKYLFRKEGQNVTLSCEQNLNHDAMYWYRQDPGQGLRLIYYSQIVNDFQKGDIAEGYSVSREKKESFPLTVTSAQKNPTAFYLCASSAREGAETQYFGPGTRLLVL.

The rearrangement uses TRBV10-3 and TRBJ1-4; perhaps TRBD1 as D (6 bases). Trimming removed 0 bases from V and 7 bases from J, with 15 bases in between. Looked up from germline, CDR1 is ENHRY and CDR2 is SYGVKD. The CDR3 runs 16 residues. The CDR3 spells CAISESRGLRSEKLFF. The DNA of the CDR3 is TGTGCCATCAGTGAGTCCCGGGGGCTACGAAGTGAAAAACTGTTTTTT.

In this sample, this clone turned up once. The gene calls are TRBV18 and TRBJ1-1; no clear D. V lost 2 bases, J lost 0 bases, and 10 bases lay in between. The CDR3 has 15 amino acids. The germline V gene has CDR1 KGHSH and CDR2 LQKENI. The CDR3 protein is CASSPELSMNTEAFF. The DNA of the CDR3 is TGTGCCAGCTCACCAGAGCTTTCGATGAACACTGAAGCTTTCTTT.

CDR3 sequence: CASSNKDTQYF. DNA of the CDR3: TGTGCCAGCAGCAATAAAGATACGCAGTATTTT. V usage is TRBV11-2 and J usage is TRBJ2-3; no reliable D call. Trimming stripped 5 bases from V and 5 bases from J, with 5 bases between. Germline lookup yields CDR1 SGHAT and CDR2 FQNNGV. The CDR3 totals 11 residues.

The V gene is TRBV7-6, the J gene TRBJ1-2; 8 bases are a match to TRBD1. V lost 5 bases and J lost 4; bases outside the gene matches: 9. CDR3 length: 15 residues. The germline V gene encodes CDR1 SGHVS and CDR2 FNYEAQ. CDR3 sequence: CASSPLGQDFYGYTF. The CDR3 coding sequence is TGTGCCAGCAGCCCCCTGGGACAGGACTTCTATGGCTACACCTTC.

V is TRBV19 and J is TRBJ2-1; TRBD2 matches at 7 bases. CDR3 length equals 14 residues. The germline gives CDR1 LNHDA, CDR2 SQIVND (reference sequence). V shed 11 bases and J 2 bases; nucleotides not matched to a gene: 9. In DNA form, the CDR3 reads TGTGCCGTAAGTGTCGGGAGGACCTACAATGAGCAGTTCTTC. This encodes CAVSVGRTYNEQFF.

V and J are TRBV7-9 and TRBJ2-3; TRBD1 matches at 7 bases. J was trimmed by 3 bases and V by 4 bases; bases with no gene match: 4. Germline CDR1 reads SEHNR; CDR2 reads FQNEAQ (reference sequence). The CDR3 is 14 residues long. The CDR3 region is CASSSATGTDTQYF. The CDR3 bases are TGTGCCAGCAGCTCTGCGACAGGGACAGATACGCAGTATTTT.

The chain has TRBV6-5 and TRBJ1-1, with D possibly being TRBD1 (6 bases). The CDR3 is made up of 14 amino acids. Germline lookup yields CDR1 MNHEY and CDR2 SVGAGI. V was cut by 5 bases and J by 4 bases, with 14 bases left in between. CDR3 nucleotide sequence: TGTGCCAGCAGTAACGCAGGGGAAGGCACTGAAGCTTTCTTT. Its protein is CASSNAGEGTEAFF.